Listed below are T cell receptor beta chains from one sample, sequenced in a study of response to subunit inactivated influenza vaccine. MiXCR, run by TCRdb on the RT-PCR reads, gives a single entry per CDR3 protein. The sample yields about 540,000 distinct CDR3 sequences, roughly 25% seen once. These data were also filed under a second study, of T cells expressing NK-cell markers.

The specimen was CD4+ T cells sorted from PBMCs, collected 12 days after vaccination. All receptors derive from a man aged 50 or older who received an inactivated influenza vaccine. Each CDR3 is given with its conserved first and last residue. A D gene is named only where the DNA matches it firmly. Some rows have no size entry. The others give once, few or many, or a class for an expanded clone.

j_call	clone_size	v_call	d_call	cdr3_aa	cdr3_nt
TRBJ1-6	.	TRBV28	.	CASGRAGRNSPLHF	TGTGCCAGCGGAAGAGCGGGGCGAAATTCACCCCTCCACTTT
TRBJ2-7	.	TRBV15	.	CATSSWGRQSSYEQYF	TGTGCCACCAGCAGTTGGGGCAGGCAAAGCTCCTACGAGCAGTACTTC
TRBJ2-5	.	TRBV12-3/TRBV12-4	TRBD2	CASSSLWLAGKETQYF	TGTGCCAGCAGTTCCCTATGGCTAGCGGGCAAAGAGACCCAGTACTTC
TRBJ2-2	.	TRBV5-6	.	CASSLAGTGLTGELFF	TGTGCCAGCAGCCTAGCTGGAACAGGGCTCACCGGGGAGCTGTTTTTT
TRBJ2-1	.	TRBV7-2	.	CASSLHSAYNEQFF	TGTGCCAGCAGCTTACACTCGGCCTACAATGAGCAGTTCTTC
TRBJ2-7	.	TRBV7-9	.	CASSLEMGVYEQYF	TGTGCCAGCAGCTTAGAGATGGGGGTCTACGAGCAGTACTTC
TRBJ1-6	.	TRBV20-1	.	CSAREGGGSYNSPLHF	TGCAGTGCTAGAGAAGGCGGGGGGTCCTATAATTCACCCCTCCACTTT
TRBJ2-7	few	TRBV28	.	CASSYGLSYEQYF	TGTGCCAGCAGTTATGGCCTCTCCTACGAGCAGTACTTC
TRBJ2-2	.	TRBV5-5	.	CASSRAVPGVNTGELFF	TGTGCCAGCAGCCGCGCGGTGCCGGGAGTGAACACCGGGGAGCTGTTTTTT
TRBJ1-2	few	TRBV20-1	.	CSAGQPAGVRVF	TGCAGTGCTGGACAGCCGGCCGGCGTCCGAGTCTTC
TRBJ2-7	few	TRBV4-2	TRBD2	CASSQEAGGVYEQYF	TGTGCCAGCAGCCAAGAAGCGGGAGGGGTTTACGAGCAGTACTTC
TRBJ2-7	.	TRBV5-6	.	CASSKPAHEQYF	TGTGCCAGCAGCAAACCCGCCCACGAGCAGTACTTC
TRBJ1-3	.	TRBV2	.	CASRYLPGTRGNTIYF	TGTGCCAGCAGATACCTTCCCGGGACCAGAGGAAACACCATATATTTT
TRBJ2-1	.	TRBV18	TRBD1	CASSPGTGGSSEQFF	TGTGCCAGCTCACCAGGGACAGGGGGCTCCAGTGAGCAGTTCTTC
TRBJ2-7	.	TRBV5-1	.	CASSPRGAGIYEQYF	TGCGCCAGCAGCCCCCGGGGTGCGGGAATCTACGAGCAGTACTTC
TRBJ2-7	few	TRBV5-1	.	CASSLDVGRGIPEQYF	TGCGCCAGCAGCTTGGATGTCGGCAGGGGTATTCCCGAGCAGTACTTC
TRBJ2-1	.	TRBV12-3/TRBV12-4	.	CASSRGGGYSNEQFF	TGTGCCAGCAGCCGGGGAGGAGGGTATTCCAATGAGCAGTTCTTC
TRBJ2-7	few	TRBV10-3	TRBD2	CATVGRTSGSYDEQYF	TGTGCCACCGTTGGAAGGACTAGCGGGAGTTATGACGAGCAGTACTTC
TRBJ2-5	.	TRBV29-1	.	CSVGTRETQYF	TGCAGCGTTGGGACAAGAGAGACCCAGTACTTC
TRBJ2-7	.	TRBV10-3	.	CAIGLRAGSLEQYF	TGTGCCATCGGGTTGCGGGCGGGGTCTCTCGAGCAGTACTTC
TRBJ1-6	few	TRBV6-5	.	CASRYGVGLDSPLHF	TGTGCCAGCAGATACGGCGTAGGATTAGATTCACCCCTCCACTTT
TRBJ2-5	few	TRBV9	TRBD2	CASSETSGGGAETQYF	TGTGCCAGCAGCGAAACTAGCGGGGGTGGGGCAGAGACCCAGTACTTC
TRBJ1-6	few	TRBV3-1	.	CASSQGWSDSPLHF	TGTGCCAGCAGCCAAGGATGGTCGGATTCACCCCTCCACTTT
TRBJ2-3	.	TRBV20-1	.	CSASRRGSTDTQYF	TGCAGTGCTAGTCGGCGGGGCAGCACAGATACGCAGTATTTT
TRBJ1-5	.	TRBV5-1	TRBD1	CASSLAPGQGAIQPQHF	TGCGCCAGCAGTCTTGCCCCGGGACAGGGGGCCATTCAGCCCCAGCATTTT
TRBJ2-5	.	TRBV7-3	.	CASSPGGTMGETQYF	TGTGCCAGCAGCCCAGGGGGGACTATGGGAGAGACCCAGTACTTC
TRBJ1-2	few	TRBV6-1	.	CASSDTRKRGYGYTF	TGTGCCAGCAGCGACACGCGCAAAAGGGGCTATGGCTACACCTTC
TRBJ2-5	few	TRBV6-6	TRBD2	CASSPGGRGTQYF	TGTGCCAGCAGTCCGGGGGGGCGCGGGACCCAGTACTTC
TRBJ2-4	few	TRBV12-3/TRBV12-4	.	CASSFRTGPADF	TGTGCCAGCAGTTTTCGAACAGGGCCCGCGGACTTC
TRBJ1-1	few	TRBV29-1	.	CSVGAGPNTEAFF	TGCAGCGTTGGGGCAGGGCCTAACACTGAAGCTTTCTTT
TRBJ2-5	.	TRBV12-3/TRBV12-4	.	CASSRTSLETQYF	TGTGCCAGCAGTCGGACGTCCTTAGAGACCCAGTACTTC
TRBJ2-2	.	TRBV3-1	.	CASSQDLLNTGELFF	TGTGCCAGCAGCCAAGATCTGCTGAACACCGGGGAGCTGTTTTTT
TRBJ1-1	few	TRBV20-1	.	CSARVRGRDYTEAFF	TGCAGTGCTAGAGTTCGAGGGAGAGATTACACTGAAGCTTTCTTT